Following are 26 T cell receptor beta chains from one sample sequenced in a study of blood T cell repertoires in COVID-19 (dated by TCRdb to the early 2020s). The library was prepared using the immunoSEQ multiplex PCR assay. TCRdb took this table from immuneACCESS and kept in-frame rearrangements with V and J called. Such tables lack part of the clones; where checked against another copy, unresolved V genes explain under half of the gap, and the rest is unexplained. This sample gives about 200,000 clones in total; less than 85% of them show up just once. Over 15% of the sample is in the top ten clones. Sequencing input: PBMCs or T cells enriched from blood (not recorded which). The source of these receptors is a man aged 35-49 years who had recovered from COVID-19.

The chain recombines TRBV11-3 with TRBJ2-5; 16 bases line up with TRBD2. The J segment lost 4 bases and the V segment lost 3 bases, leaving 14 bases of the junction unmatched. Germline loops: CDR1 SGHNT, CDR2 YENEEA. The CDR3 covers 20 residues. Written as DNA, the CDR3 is TGTGCCAGCAGCTTTTCGGCCGGGACTAGCGGGAGGGGGTCGGGAGAGACCCAGTACTTC. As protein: CASSFSAGTSGRGSGETQYF.

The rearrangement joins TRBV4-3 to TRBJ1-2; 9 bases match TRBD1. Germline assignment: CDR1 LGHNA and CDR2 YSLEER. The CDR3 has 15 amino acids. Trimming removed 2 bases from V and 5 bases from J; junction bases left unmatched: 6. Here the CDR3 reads CASSQPGQGKYGYTF. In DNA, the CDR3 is TGCGCCAGCAGCCAACCGGGACAGGGAAAATATGGCTACACCTTC.

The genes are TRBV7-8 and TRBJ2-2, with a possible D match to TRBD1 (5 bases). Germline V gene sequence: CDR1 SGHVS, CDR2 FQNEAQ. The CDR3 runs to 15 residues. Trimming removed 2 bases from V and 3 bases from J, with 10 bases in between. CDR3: CASSLPGRDTGELFF. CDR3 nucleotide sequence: TGTGCCAGCAGCTTACCAGGGCGAGACACCGGGGAGCTGTTTTTT.

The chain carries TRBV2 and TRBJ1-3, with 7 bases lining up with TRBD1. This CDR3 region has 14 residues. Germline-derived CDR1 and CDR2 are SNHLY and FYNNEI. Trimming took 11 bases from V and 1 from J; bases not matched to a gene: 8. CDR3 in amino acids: CASRDRASGNTIYF. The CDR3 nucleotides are TGTGCCTCCCGGGACAGAGCTTCTGGAAACACCATATATTTT.

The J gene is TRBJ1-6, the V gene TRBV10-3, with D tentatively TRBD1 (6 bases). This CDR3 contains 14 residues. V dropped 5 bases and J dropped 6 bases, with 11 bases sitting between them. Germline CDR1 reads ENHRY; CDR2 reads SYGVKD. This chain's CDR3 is CAISPRTVNSPLHF. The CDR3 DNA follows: TGTGCCATCAGTCCCAGGACAGTTAATTCACCCCTCCACTTT.

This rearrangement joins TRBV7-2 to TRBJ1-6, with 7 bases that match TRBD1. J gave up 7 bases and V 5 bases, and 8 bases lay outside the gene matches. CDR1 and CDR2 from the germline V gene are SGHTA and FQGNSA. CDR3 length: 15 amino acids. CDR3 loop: CASSPWGRGNSPLHF. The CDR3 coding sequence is TGTGCCAGCAGCCCCTGGGGCAGGGGGAATTCACCCCTCCACTTT.

The CDR3 nucleotides are TGTGCCAGCAGTTTAAGTGACACCTACGAGCAGTACTTC. This gives the protein CASSLSDTYEQYF. The V and J genes are TRBV12-3 or TRBV12-4 and TRBJ2-7; D unclear. The CDR3 is 13 amino acids. V lost 2 bases, J lost 2 bases, and 7 bases lay in between.

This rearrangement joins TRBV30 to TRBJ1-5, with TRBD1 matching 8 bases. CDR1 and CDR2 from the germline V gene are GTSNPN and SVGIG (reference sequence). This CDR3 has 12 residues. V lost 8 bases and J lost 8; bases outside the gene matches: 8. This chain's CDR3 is CASGQGWKPQHF. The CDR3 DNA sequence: TGTGCCAGTGGACAGGGTTGGAAGCCCCAGCATTTT.

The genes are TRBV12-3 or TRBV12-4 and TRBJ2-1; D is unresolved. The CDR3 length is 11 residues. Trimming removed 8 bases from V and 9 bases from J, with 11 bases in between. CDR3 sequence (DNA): TGTGCCAGCGGCCTGTTTTTTGAGCAGTTCTTC. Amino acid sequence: CASGLFFEQFF.

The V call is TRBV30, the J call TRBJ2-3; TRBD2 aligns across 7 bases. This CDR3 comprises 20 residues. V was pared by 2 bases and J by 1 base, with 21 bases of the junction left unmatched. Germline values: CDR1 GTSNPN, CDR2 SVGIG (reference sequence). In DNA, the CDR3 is TGTGCCTGGAGTTCCCCATCCAGGGATCCAGCGGGGCGCCGCACAGATACGCAGTATTTT. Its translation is CAWSSPSRDPAGRRTDTQYF.

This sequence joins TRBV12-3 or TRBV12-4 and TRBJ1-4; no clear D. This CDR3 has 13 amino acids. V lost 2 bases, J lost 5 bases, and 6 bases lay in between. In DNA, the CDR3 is TGTGCCAGCAGTTTAAACTACAATGAAAAACTGTTTTTT. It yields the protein CASSLNYNEKLFF.

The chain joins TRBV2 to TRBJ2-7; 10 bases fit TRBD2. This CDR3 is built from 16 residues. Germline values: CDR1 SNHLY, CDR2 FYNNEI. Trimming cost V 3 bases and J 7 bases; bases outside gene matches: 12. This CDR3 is CASSDPTLAGEKEQYF. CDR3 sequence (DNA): TGTGCCAGCAGTGACCCTACGCTAGCGGGAGAAAAGGAGCAGTACTTC.

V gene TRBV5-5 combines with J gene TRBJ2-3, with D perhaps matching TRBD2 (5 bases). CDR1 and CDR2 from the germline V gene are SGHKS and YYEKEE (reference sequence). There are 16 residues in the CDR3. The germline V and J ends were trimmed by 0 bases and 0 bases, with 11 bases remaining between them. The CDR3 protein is CASSLVGGLSTDTQYF. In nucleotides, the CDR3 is TGTGCCAGCAGCTTGGTAGGCGGGCTGAGCACAGATACGCAGTATTTT. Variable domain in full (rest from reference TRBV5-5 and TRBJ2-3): DAGVTQSPTHLIKTRGQQVTLRCSPISGHKSVSWYQQVLGQGPQFIFQYYEKEERGRGNFPDRFSARQFPNYSSELNVNALLLGDSALYLCASSLVGGLSTDTQYFGPGTRLTVL.

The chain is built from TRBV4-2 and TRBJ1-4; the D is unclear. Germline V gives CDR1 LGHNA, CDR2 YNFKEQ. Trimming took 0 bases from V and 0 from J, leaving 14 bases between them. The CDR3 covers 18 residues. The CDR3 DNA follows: TGTGCCAGCAGCCAAGAGATGGTGGGCGTATCAACTAATGAAAAACTGTTTTTT. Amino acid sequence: CASSQEMVGVSTNEKLFF.

CDR3: CASSQEQGAGTEAFF. The CDR3 region has the DNA TGCGCCAGCAGCCAAGAACAGGGGGCCGGCACTGAAGCTTTCTTT. This chain links TRBV4-1 with TRBJ1-1; 9 bases agree with TRBD1. The CDR3 loop spans 15 amino acids. Germline CDR1 and CDR2: MGHRA and YSYEKL. The V gene end was trimmed by 0 bases and the J gene end by 4 bases; junction bases not matched to a gene: 3.

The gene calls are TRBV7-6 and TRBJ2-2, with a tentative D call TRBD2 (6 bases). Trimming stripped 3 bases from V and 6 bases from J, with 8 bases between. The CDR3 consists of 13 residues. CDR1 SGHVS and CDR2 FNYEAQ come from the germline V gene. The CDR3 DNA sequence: TGTGCCAGCAGCTTCGCGGGACCCGGGGAGCTGTTTTTT. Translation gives CASSFAGPGELFF.

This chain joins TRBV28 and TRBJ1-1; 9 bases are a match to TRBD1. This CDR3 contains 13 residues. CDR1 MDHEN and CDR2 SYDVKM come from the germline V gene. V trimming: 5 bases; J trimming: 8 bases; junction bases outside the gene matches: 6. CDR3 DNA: TGTGCCAGCAGTACAGGGGGCAGTGGCGAAGCTTTCTTT. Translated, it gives CASSTGGSGEAFF.

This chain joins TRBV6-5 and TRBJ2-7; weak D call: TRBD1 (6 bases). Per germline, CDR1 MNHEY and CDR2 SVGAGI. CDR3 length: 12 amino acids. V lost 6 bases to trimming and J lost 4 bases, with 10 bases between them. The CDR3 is CASRRTGYEQYF. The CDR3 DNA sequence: TGTGCCAGCAGGCGTACAGGGTACGAGCAGTACTTC.

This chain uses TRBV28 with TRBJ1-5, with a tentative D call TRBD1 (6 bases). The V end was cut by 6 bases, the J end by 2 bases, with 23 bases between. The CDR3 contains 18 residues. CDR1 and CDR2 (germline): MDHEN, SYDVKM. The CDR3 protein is CASSSKGGGIGRNQPQHF. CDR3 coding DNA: TGTGCCAGCAGCTCGAAAGGGGGGGGGATCGGTCGCAATCAGCCCCAGCATTTT.

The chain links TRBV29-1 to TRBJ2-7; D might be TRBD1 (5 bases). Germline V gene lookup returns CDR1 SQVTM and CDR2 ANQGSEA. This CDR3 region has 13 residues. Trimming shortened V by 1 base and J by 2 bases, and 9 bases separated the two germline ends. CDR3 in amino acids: CSVEGGRPYEQYF. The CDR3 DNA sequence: TGCAGCGTTGAAGGGGGCAGACCCTACGAGCAGTACTTC.

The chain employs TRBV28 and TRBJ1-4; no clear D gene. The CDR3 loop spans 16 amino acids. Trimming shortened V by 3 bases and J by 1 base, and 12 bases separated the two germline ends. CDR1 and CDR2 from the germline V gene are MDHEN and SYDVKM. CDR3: CASSLGREGTNEKLFF. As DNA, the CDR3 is TGTGCCAGCAGTTTGGGCCGGGAAGGAACTAATGAAAAACTGTTTTTT.

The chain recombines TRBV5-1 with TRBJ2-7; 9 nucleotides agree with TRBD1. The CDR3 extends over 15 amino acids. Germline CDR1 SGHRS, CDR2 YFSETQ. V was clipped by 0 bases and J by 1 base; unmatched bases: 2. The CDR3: CASSLDRGPSYEQYF. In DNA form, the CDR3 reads TGCGCCAGCAGCTTGGACAGGGGGCCATCCTACGAGCAGTACTTC. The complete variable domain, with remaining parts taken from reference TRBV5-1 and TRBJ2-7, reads KAGVTQTPRYLIKTRGQQVTLSCSPISGHRSVSWYQQTPGQGLQFLFEYFSETQRNKGNFPGRFSGRQFSNSRSEMNVSTLELGDSALYLCASSLDRGPSYEQYFGPGTRLTVT.

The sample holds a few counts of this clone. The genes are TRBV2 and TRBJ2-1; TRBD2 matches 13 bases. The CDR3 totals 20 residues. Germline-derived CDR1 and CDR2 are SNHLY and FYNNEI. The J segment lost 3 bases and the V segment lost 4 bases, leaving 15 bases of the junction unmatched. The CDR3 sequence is CASSGRTSGSRGRGYNEQFF. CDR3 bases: TGTGCCAGCAGTGGAAGGACTAGCGGGAGCCGGGGCAGGGGCTACAATGAGCAGTTCTTC.

The CDR3 spells CASSHPSGREETQYF. As DNA, the CDR3 is TGTGCCAGCAGCCATCCTAGCGGGAGGGAGGAGACCCAGTACTTC. This sequence joins TRBV13 and TRBJ2-5; 12 bases agree with TRBD2. Germline V gives CDR1 PRHDT, CDR2 FYEKMQ (reference sequence). V shed 5 bases and J 5 bases; nucleotides not matched to a gene: 6. The CDR3 consists of 15 residues.

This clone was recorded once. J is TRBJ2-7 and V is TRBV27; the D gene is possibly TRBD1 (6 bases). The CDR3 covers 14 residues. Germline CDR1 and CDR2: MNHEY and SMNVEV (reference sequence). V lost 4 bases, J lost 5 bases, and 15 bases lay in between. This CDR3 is CASSWLTGSDEQYF. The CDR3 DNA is TGTGCCAGCAGTTGGTTGACAGGTAGCGACGAGCAGTACTTC.

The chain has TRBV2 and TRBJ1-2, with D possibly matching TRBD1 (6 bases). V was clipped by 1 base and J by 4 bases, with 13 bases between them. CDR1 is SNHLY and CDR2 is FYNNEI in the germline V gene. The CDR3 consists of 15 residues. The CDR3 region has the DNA TGTGCCAGCAGTGAAGGGACAGCTCTTGTCTATGGCTACACCTTC. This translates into CASSEGTALVYGYTF. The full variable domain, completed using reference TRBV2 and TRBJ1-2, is EPEVTQTPSHQVTQMGQEVILRCVPISNHLYFYWYRQILGQKVEFLVSFYNNEISEKSEIFDDQFSVERPDGSNFTLKIRSTKLEDSAMYFCASSEGTALVYGYTFGSGTRLTVV.